The 20 T cell receptor beta chains given below trace back to one sample, sequenced in a study of CD8 T cells in Susac syndrome. Random hexamers were used to reverse transcribe an amount of roughly 0.5 to 1 ug RNA. Via MiXCR, TCRdb re-called the immunoSEQ multiplex PCR reads, giving one row per CDR3 protein. Among 300,000 or so distinct CDR3 sequences listed, 92% were seen once. The sequenced sample was CD4+ T cells from PBMCs. Receptor source: a human donor with multiple sclerosis.

This rearrangement joins TRBV20-1 to TRBJ1-3, with D possibly being TRBD1 (6 bases). Germline CDR1 DFQATT, CDR2 SNEGSKA (reference sequence). The CDR3 is made up of 15 amino acids. V was trimmed by 6 bases and J by 0 bases, leaving 15 bases between them. CDR3 residues: CSASGHQSSGNTIYF. The CDR3 nucleotides are TGCAGTGCGTCGGGACACCAGAGCTCTGGAAACACCATATATTTT.

This clonotype was found once. The chain carries TRBV7-9 and TRBJ2-7; possibly TRBD1 for D (6 bases). CDR3 length equals 14 residues. Germline lookup yields CDR1 SEHNR and CDR2 FQNEAQ (reference sequence). Trimming stripped 5 bases from V and 2 bases from J, with 13 bases between. The CDR3 sequence is CASSPRQEAYEQYF. As DNA, the CDR3 is TGTGCCAGCAGCCCACGACAGGAGGCCTACGAGCAGTACTTC.

The J gene is TRBJ2-7, the V gene TRBV7-2, with 11 positions matching TRBD2. In germline, CDR1 is SGHTA, CDR2 FQGNSA. Unmatched junction bases numbered 8, after V lost 6 bases and J lost 4 bases. There are 15 residues in the CDR3. In DNA form, the CDR3 reads TGTGCCAGCAGTTATAGCGGGAGGGCGATTTACGAGCAGTACTTC. Amino acid sequence: CASSYSGRAIYEQYF.

The rearrangement joins TRBV4-1 to TRBJ1-2; 7 nucleotides align to TRBD1. J was trimmed by 8 bases and V by 4 bases; bases with no gene match: 13. The CDR3 has 15 amino acids. CDR1 MGHRA and CDR2 YSYEKL come from the germline V gene. The CDR3 loop is CASSPTGRGLEGYTF. Written as DNA, the CDR3 is TGCGCCAGCAGCCCTACCGGGAGGGGGCTGGAAGGCTACACCTTC.

The CDR3 DNA sequence: TGCGCCAGCAGCCGAGCGGGAGCCATAGATACGCAGTATTTT. This translates into CASSRAGAIDTQYF. The chain combines TRBV5-1 with TRBJ2-3, with 8 nucleotides matching TRBD2. The CDR3 has 14 residues. The junction had 6 bases not matched to a gene; V was cut back by 4 bases and J by 5 bases. The germline CDR1 and CDR2 sequences are SGHRS and YFSETQ.

The CDR3 DNA follows: TGCAGCGTTGGGGCCGGGGGAAATAGTGGCTACACCTTC. This sequence encodes CSVGAGGNSGYTF. The rearrangement joins TRBV29-1 to TRBJ1-2, with D possibly TRBD1 on 5 matching bases. The CDR3 has 13 residues. V was pared by 4 bases and J by 7 bases, with 16 bases between. In germline, CDR1 is SQVTM, CDR2 ANQGSEA.

The chain combines TRBV7-2 with TRBJ2-5, with TRBD2 identical over 14 bases. V was clipped by 1 base and J by 4 bases; unmatched bases: 11. Per the germline V gene, CDR1 is SGHTA and CDR2 is FQGNSA. The CDR3 loop spans 19 amino acids. CDR3 loop: CASSLGSRTSGRLGETQYF. In DNA, the CDR3 is TGTGCCAGCAGCTTAGGATCGAGGACTAGCGGGAGGCTGGGAGAGACCCAGTACTTC.

The chain recombines TRBV12-3 or TRBV12-4 with TRBJ1-1, with D perhaps TRBD1 (5 bases). V lost 2 bases to trimming and J lost 5 bases, with 9 bases between them. The CDR3 contains 13 residues. CDR3 in amino acids: CASSLMGGTEAFF. In DNA form, the CDR3 reads TGTGCCAGCAGTTTAATGGGGGGTACTGAAGCTTTCTTT.

In this sample, this clonotype turned up once. V and J are TRBV4-1 and TRBJ2-3, with 13 bases lining up with TRBD2. Germline trimming cut 8 bases from V and 7 bases from J; bases unmatched to any gene: 12. The length of the CDR3 is 16 residues. The V gene's germline CDR1 is MGHRA and CDR2 YSYEKL. The CDR3, as DNA: TGCGCCAGCCGACCTGGACTAGCGGGGGATTGGAATACGCAGTATTTT. Translating gives CASRPGLAGDWNTQYF.

V gene TRBV5-4 combines with J gene TRBJ2-5, with D perhaps matching TRBD1 (5 bases). The CDR3 totals 16 residues. CDR1 and CDR2 (germline): SGHNT, YYREEE (reference sequence). Between the trimmed V and J ends, which lost 0 bases and 5 bases, there was a span of 17 bases. As DNA, the CDR3 is TGTGCCAGCAGCTTGGATTCAGGGAACGGCGCGGAGACCCAGTACTTC. Protein sequence: CASSLDSGNGAETQYF.

The chain carries TRBV11-2 and TRBJ1-6; D might be TRBD1 (5 bases). Trimming shortened V by 3 bases and J by 6 bases, and 12 bases separated the two germline ends. CDR3 length equals 15 residues. Germline V gene lookup returns CDR1 SGHAT and CDR2 FQNNGV. The CDR3 spells CASSLGRVTNSPLHF. The CDR3 coding sequence is TGTGCCAGCAGCTTGGGCAGGGTGACTAATTCACCCCTCCACTTT.

The chain is built from TRBV7-9 and TRBJ2-7, with 7 bases lining up with TRBD2. V shed 1 base, J shed 2 bases, and the junction held 5 bases outside the gene matches. The CDR3 covers 15 residues. Per the germline V gene, CDR1 is SEHNR and CDR2 is FQNEAQ (reference sequence). The CDR3 reads CASSLGGGRAYEQYF. The CDR3, as DNA: TGTGCCAGCAGCTTAGGGGGGGGGAGGGCCTACGAGCAGTACTTC.

V usage is TRBV12-3 or TRBV12-4 and J usage is TRBJ2-1; tentatively, D is TRBD1 or TRBD2 (5 bases each). The CDR3 sequence is 14 residues long. The ends were cut back, 6 bases at V and 3 bases at J, with 12 bases in the middle. The CDR3, as DNA: TGTGCCAGCAGGACCGGGACCAGCTACAATGAGCAGTTCTTC. Encoded protein: CASRTGTSYNEQFF.

The rearrangement joins TRBV4-3 to TRBJ2-3; unclear D gene. The germline V and J ends were trimmed by 0 bases and 0 bases, with 10 bases remaining between them. The CDR3 has 16 amino acids. Germline loops: CDR1 LGHNA, CDR2 YSLEER. The CDR3 sequence: CASSQEGDESTDTQYF. CDR3 DNA sequence: TGCGCCAGCAGCCAAGAAGGTGATGAAAGCACAGATACGCAGTATTTT.

The chain employs TRBV27 and TRBJ2-5; D perhaps matches TRBD1 (6 bases). Trimming shortened V by 2 bases and J by 7 bases, and 11 bases separated the two germline ends. CDR1 and CDR2 from the germline V gene are MNHEY and SMNVEV (reference sequence). The CDR3 loop spans 13 amino acids. CDR3 DNA: TGTGCCAGCAGTTTAACAGGGTCAAGGACCCAGTACTTC. Translating gives CASSLTGSRTQYF.

The CDR3 nucleotides read TGTGCCAGCAGGGAACAGGGGGCGCCTGGAAACACCATATATTTT. This sequence encodes CASREQGAPGNTIYF. The chain carries TRBV12-3 or TRBV12-4 and TRBJ1-3, with 9 bases fitting TRBD1. The CDR3 sequence is 15 residues long. With V trimmed by 6 bases and J by 2 bases, 5 bases remained unmatched.

CDR3 sequence: CASSLEGGGVSPLHF. The CDR3 bases are TGCGCCAGCAGCTTGGAAGGTGGGGGGGTTTCACCCCTCCACTTT. The chain is built from TRBV5-1 and TRBJ1-6, with D possibly matching TRBD1 (5 bases). Germline-derived CDR1 and CDR2 are SGHRS and YFSETQ. CDR3 size: 15 residues. Trimming removed 0 bases from V and 9 bases from J, with 13 bases in between.

The chain has TRBV7-9 and TRBJ1-2; 12 bases agree with TRBD1. Germline V gene lookup returns CDR1 SEHNR and CDR2 FQNEAQ (reference sequence). The CDR3 totals 14 residues. V trimming: 5 bases; J trimming: 8 bases; junction bases outside the gene matches: 6. The CDR3: CASSAGQGAAGYTF. The CDR3 DNA is TGTGCCAGCAGCGCGGGACAGGGGGCAGCGGGCTACACCTTC.

A word on this clonotype: Compared with germline, one end of the junction differs, possibly owing to a read error. The genes are TRBV12-5 and TRBJ2-1, with 7 bases that match TRBD1. Germline V gene data show CDR1 as LGHNT and CDR2 as FRNRAP. The CDR3 covers 15 residues. As DNA, the CDR3 is TGTGCTAGTGGATTGGGACAGACAAACTACAATGAGCAGTTCTTC. It translates to CASGLGQTNYNEQFF. The complete variable domain, with remaining parts taken from reference TRBV12-5 and TRBJ2-1, reads DARVTQTPRHKVTEMGQEVTMRCQPILGHNTVFWYRQTMMQGLELLAYFRNRAPLDDSGMPKDRFSAEMPDATLATLKIQPSEPRDSAVYFCASGLGQTNYNEQFFGPGTRLTVL.

The CDR3 DNA is TGCGCCAGCAGCTTGGGGGACCGACAGCCCCAGCATTTT. Translated: CASSLGDRQPQHF. The J gene is TRBJ1-5, the V gene TRBV5-1; possibly TRBD1 for D (5 bases). This CDR3 has 13 residues. Germline CDR1 SGHRS, CDR2 YFSETQ. The V gene lost 0 bases and the J gene lost 7 bases, with 8 bases spanning the gap.